Below are 26 T cell receptor beta chains sequenced from a single sample in a study of lymphopenia after photon versus proton radiotherapy (dated by TCRdb to about 2019). Library preparation used the immunoSEQ multiplex PCR assay. TCRdb mirrors the immuneACCESS table, restricted to in-frame sequences. Some clones are absent from its copies; in checked studies, under half trace to an unresolved V gene, and the reason for the others is unknown. The sample includes tens of thousands of clones, with 85% to 90% observed a single time. The top ten hold 10% to 12% of the sample. This sample comprised peripheral blood, obtained from a patient treated with proton-based radiotherapy. These receptors originate from an elderly man with esophageal cancer.

The chain joins TRBV30 to TRBJ2-3; D remains ambiguous. V shed 1 base and J shed 2 bases, with 10 bases lying between them. Germline-derived CDR1 and CDR2 are GTSNPN and SVGIG (reference sequence). This CDR3 contains 14 residues. The CDR3 spells CAWSGPSLTDTQYF. The CDR3 nucleotides are TGTGCCTGGAGTGGCCCAAGTCTCACAGATACGCAGTATTTT.

The chain combines TRBV18 with TRBJ1-1; D ambiguous. V lost 6 bases to trimming and J lost 4 bases, with 18 bases between them. Germline V lookup: CDR1 KGHSH, CDR2 LQKENI. The CDR3 length is 15 residues. In nucleotides, the CDR3 is TGTGCCAGCTCCCCCTTCGATACAGTATCCACTGAAGCTTTCTTT. It is translated as CASSPFDTVSTEAFF.

The V and J genes are TRBV9 and TRBJ1-6; D not certain. Germline V gene sequence: CDR1 SGDLS, CDR2 YYNGEE. Trimming shortened V by 3 bases and J by 7 bases, and 14 bases separated the two germline ends. The CDR3 has 15 residues. This CDR3 reads CASSGERSGNSPLHF. The CDR3 DNA reads as TGTGCCAGCAGCGGCGAGCGTTCGGGGAATTCACCCCTCCACTTT.

This clone appeared a few times. The chain uses TRBV5-1 and TRBJ2-7; 8 positions agree with TRBD2. The CDR3 totals 14 residues. CDR1 is SGHRS, CDR2 YFSETQ, per germline. Germline trimming cut 2 bases from V and 7 bases from J; bases unmatched to any gene: 8. CDR3 in amino acids: CASSFSGVSSEQYF. CDR3 in DNA: TGCGCCAGCAGCTTTAGCGGGGTTTCGTCTGAGCAGTACTTC.

This clone is a singleton in its sample. The chain combines TRBV6-6 with TRBJ1-2; D is possibly TRBD1 (5 bases). With 6 bases removed from V and 4 bases from J, the gap between germline ends came to 15 bases. CDR3 length: 14 amino acids. Germline V lookup: CDR1 MNHNY, CDR2 SVGAGI (reference sequence). CDR3 protein: CASSSTGAPYGYTF. As DNA, the CDR3 is TGTGCCAGCAGCTCAACAGGCGCACCCTATGGCTACACCTTC.

The chain combines TRBV30 with TRBJ1-4, with 7 bases fitting TRBD1. The ends lost 4 bases at V and 5 bases at J; junction bases unmatched: 4. The CDR3 loop spans 13 amino acids. CDR1 and CDR2 (germline): GTSNPN, SVGIG (reference sequence). The CDR3: CAWIPTGNEKLFF. CDR3 coding DNA: TGTGCCTGGATCCCGACAGGGAATGAAAAACTGTTTTTT.

The V call is TRBV6-6, the J call TRBJ1-2; a weak D match, TRBD1 (6 bases). The V and J ends lost 5 bases and 4 bases respectively, with 11 bases between them. This CDR3 has 13 amino acids. Germline loops: CDR1 MNHNY, CDR2 SVGAGI (reference sequence). The CDR3 spells CASSPGVLYGYTF. CDR3 coding DNA: TGTGCCAGCAGTCCAGGGGTCCTCTATGGCTACACCTTC.

The V gene is TRBV10-3, the J gene TRBJ1-4; D is undetermined. The CDR3 contains 15 residues. V was trimmed by 8 bases and J by 5 bases, leaving 18 bases between them. Germline loops: CDR1 ENHRY, CDR2 SYGVKD. This CDR3 is CAISDSSDGNEKLFF. The CDR3 nucleotides read TGTGCCATCTCGGATAGCTCTGACGGGAATGAAAAACTGTTTTTT.

The chain links TRBV7-9 to TRBJ2-2; 11 nucleotides line up with TRBD2. The CDR3 spans 18 residues. The trim removed 1 base at V and 1 base at J, leaving 5 bases unmatched. CDR1 is SEHNR and CDR2 is FQNEAQ in the germline V gene (reference sequence). The CDR3, as DNA: TGTGCCAGCAGCTTAGTGGCGACTAGCGGGATGAACACCGGGGAGCTGTTTTTT. Amino acid sequence: CASSLVATSGMNTGELFF.

CDR3 DNA: TGTGCCAGCAGCCTCCGACAACGTTCCAATCCGACCCAGTACTTC. Its translation is CASSLRQRSNPTQYF. This chain links TRBV5-5 with TRBJ2-5; D gene ambiguous. The CDR3 extends over 15 amino acids. Germline V gene lookup returns CDR1 SGHKS and CDR2 YYEKEE (reference sequence). V lost 4 bases to trimming and J lost 7 bases, with 20 bases between them.

The chain uses TRBV29-1 and TRBJ2-1; TRBD2 agrees at 8 bases. The CDR3 covers 14 residues. Germline CDR1 and CDR2: SQVTM and ANQGSEA. The trim removed 6 bases at V and 5 bases at J, leaving 9 bases unmatched. The CDR3 region is CSVTPGTSDNEQFF. CDR3 coding DNA: TGCAGCGTGACCCCCGGGACTAGTGACAATGAGCAGTTCTTC.

V gene TRBV5-5 combines with J gene TRBJ2-1, with 8 bases identical to TRBD1. The CDR3 spans 15 residues. CDR1 is SGHKS, CDR2 YYEKEE, per germline (reference sequence). Unmatched junction bases numbered 2, after V lost 3 bases and J lost 0 bases. For the CDR3, the DNA is TGTGCCAGCAGCTGGACAGGGAGCTCCTACAATGAGCAGTTCTTC. Its protein is CASSWTGSSYNEQFF.

The genes are TRBV19 and TRBJ1-1; 9 bases match TRBD1. After removal of 4 bases from V and 4 bases from J, the junction contained 4 bases not matched to a gene. The germline V gene has CDR1 LNHDA and CDR2 SQIVND (reference sequence). CDR3 size: 14 residues. Here the CDR3 reads CASSTPQGATEAFF. The CDR3 DNA is TGTGCCAGTAGTACACCACAGGGGGCCACTGAAGCTTTCTTT.

This clone ranks as medium-sized (0.01 to 0.1%). The V call is TRBV2, the J call TRBJ2-7; D is possibly TRBD1 (6 bases). Germline V CDR1 and CDR2: SNHLY, FYNNEI. The V end lost 4 bases, the J end lost 1 base, and 8 bases lay between the germline ends. The CDR3 has 13 residues. The CDR3 sequence: CASSGTASYEQYF. CDR3 DNA sequence: TGTGCCAGCAGTGGGACAGCATCCTACGAGCAGTACTTC.

CDR3 sequence: CASSLSWWASGRNYEQYF. CDR3 bases: TGTGCCAGCAGCTTATCCTGGTGGGCTAGCGGGAGGAACTACGAGCAGTACTTC. V gene TRBV11-2 combines with J gene TRBJ2-7; 11 bases line up with TRBD2. Germline CDR1 SGHAT, CDR2 FQNNGV. The J segment lost 3 bases and the V segment lost 2 bases, leaving 12 bases of the junction unmatched. The CDR3 has 18 amino acids.

The rearrangement links TRBV6-6 to TRBJ2-5, with D possibly matching TRBD1 (5 bases). Deletions cut 3 bases from V and 5 bases from J, with 16 bases between. This CDR3 contains 15 residues. Germline V gives CDR1 MNHNY, CDR2 SVGAGI (reference sequence). In DNA, the CDR3 is TGTGCCAGCAGTTATTGGGGCGCGGAAAGGGAGACCCAGTACTTC. Protein product: CASSYWGAERETQYF.

In its sample, this clone was seen a few times. V and J are TRBV19 and TRBJ1-5; 8 bases are shared with TRBD1. The CDR3 consists of 15 residues. CDR1 is LNHDA, CDR2 SQIVND, per germline (reference sequence). The J segment lost 5 bases and the V segment lost 2 bases, leaving 5 bases of the junction unmatched. CDR3 sequence: CASSIMAGGDQPQHF. CDR3 sequence (DNA): TGTGCCAGTAGTATAATGGCAGGGGGCGATCAGCCCCAGCATTTT.

The chain employs TRBV5-4 and TRBJ1-6; 8 bases are a match to TRBD1. This CDR3 region has 14 residues. J lost 10 bases, V lost 1 base, and 4 bases had no gene match. The germline gives CDR1 SGHNT, CDR2 YYREEE (reference sequence). DNA of the CDR3: TGTGCCAGCAGCTTGCCAGGGGGCCTGTCACCCCTCCACTTT. Its protein product is CASSLPGGLSPLHF.

The chain employs TRBV6-1 and TRBJ2-7, with D uncertain. Deletions cut 6 bases from V and 6 bases from J, with 12 bases between. This CDR3 comprises 12 residues. The germline V gene has CDR1 MNHNS and CDR2 SASEGT. The CDR3 region is CASRRGPGEQYF. CDR3 in DNA: TGTGCCAGCAGGCGAGGTCCAGGCGAGCAGTACTTC.

The chain joins TRBV20-1 to TRBJ2-1; D remains unclear. The CDR3 contains 10 residues. Deletions cut 5 bases from V and 9 bases from J, with 8 bases between. CDR1 is DFQATT, CDR2 SNEGSKA, per germline (reference sequence). CDR3: CSAAHPEQFF. The CDR3 DNA follows: TGCAGTGCTGCCCACCCTGAGCAGTTCTTC.

This chain uses TRBV6-5 with TRBJ2-7; 8 bases fit TRBD2. J gave up 1 base and V 6 bases, and 5 bases lay outside the gene matches. This CDR3 has 14 amino acids. The V gene's germline CDR1 is MNHEY and CDR2 SVGAGI. CDR3 sequence reads: CASRDGGASYEQYF. CDR3 nucleotide sequence: TGTGCCAGCAGGGACGGGGGGGCGTCCTACGAGCAGTACTTC.

The chain has TRBV5-6 and TRBJ1-2; maybe TRBD1 (5 bases). Germline CDR1 and CDR2: SGHDT and YYEEEE. Trimming took off 1 base at V and 4 bases at J, with 17 bases between the two ends. The CDR3 extends over 16 amino acids. CDR3 amino acids: CASSLIVRAGAYGYTF. The DNA for the CDR3 is TGTGCCAGCAGCTTGATAGTCCGTGCTGGGGCCTATGGCTACACCTTC.

The V gene is TRBV19, the J gene TRBJ1-4; tentative D call: TRBD1 (5 bases). The germline CDR1 and CDR2 sequences are LNHDA and SQIVND (reference sequence). Trimming removed 8 bases from V and 3 bases from J, with 13 bases in between. The CDR3 contains 14 residues. The CDR3 sequence: CASALGVANEKLFF. The CDR3 bases are TGTGCCAGTGCCTTGGGGGTAGCTAATGAAAAACTGTTTTTT. Variable domain in full (rest from reference TRBV19 and TRBJ1-4): DGGITQSPKYLFRKEGQNVTLSCEQNLNHDAMYWYRQDPGQGLRLIYYSQIVNDFQKGDIAEGYSVSREKKESFPLTVTSAQKNPTAFYLCASALGVANEKLFFGSGTQLSVL.

This clone was seen only once. The gene calls are TRBV19 and TRBJ2-3; weak D call: TRBD2 (6 bases). The V gene's germline CDR1 is LNHDA and CDR2 SQIVND (reference sequence). The CDR3 sequence is 15 residues long. Trimming took off 1 base at V and 2 bases at J, with 10 bases between the two ends. CDR3 nucleotide sequence: TGTGCCAGTAGTATAGGGGCGGGAACCACAGATACGCAGTATTTT. Amino acid sequence: CASSIGAGTTDTQYF. Full variable domain (rest looked up from reference TRBV19 and TRBJ2-3): DGGITQSPKYLFRKEGQNVTLSCEQNLNHDAMYWYRQDPGQGLRLIYYSQIVNDFQKGDIAEGYSVSREKKESFPLTVTSAQKNPTAFYLCASSIGAGTTDTQYFGPGTRLTVL.

The chain recombines TRBV19 with TRBJ1-1; possibly TRBD1 for D (6 bases). The CDR3 sequence is 13 residues long. Per the germline V gene, CDR1 is LNHDA and CDR2 is SQIVND (reference sequence). Trimming cost V 5 bases and J 2 bases, with 9 bases left between them. Here the CDR3 DNA reads TGTGCCAGTAGTTCTGGGGGCAACACTGAAGCTTTCTTT. The encoded protein is CASSSGGNTEAFF.

The V and J genes are TRBV5-5 and TRBJ2-3; TRBD2 aligns across 11 bases. The CDR3 length is 17 residues. Germline CDR1 reads SGHKS; CDR2 reads YYEKEE (reference sequence). Trimming cost V 4 bases and J 0 bases; bases outside gene matches: 7. CDR3 loop: CASSPRGTSGSTDTQYF. CDR3 nucleotides: TGTGCCAGCAGCCCGAGGGGGACTAGCGGTAGCACAGATACGCAGTATTTT.